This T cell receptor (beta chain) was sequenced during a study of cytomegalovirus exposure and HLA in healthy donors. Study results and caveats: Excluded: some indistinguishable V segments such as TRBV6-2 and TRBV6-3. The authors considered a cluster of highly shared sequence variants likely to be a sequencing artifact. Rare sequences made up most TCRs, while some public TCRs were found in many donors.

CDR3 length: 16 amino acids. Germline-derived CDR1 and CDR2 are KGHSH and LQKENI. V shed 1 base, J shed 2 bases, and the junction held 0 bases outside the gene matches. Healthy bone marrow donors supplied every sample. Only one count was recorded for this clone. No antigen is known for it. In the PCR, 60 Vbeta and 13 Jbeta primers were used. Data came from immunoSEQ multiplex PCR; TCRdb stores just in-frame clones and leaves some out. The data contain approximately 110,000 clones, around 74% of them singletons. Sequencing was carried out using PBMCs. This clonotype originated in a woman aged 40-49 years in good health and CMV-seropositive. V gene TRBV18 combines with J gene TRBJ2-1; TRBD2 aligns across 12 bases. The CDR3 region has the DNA TGTGCCAGCTCACCACGACTAGCGGGGGCCTACAATGAGCAGTTCTTC. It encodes CASSPRLAGAYNEQFF.